Here is one T cell receptor (beta chain) with its context. The V and J ends lost 4 bases and 5 bases, in that order; junction bases with no gene match: 10. This CDR3 has 16 residues. Germline CDR1 SGHRS, CDR2 YFSETQ. Repertoires were generated with immunoSEQ multiplex PCR, while TCRdb's copy carries only in-frame clones and drops some. The sample gives over 85,000 clones, 87% of which show up once; around 2% is in the top ten. The data derive from a study of blood T cell repertoires in COVID-19. The sequencing input was peripheral blood. The chain links TRBV5-1 to TRBJ2-2, with 8 bases fitting TRBD1. The origin of this receptor is a man aged 50-60 years with active COVID-19. CDR3: CASSITGGMGTGELFF. CDR3 in DNA: TGCGCCAGCAGCATCACAGGGGGTATGGGAACCGGGGAGCTGTTTTTT.